These T cell receptor beta chains were read from a single sample in a study of regulatory T cells. Here immunoSEQ multiplex PCR was the method, and the copy in TCRdb shows in-frame clones only, minus some. Of around 32,000 clones in the sample, 92% are singletons; the top ten hold about 1.6%. The sequenced sample was conventional CD4+ T cells sorted from blood. The receptors were gathered from a person between 18 and 35 years old with CD3G deficiency. CDR3s include the opening cysteine and the closing phenylalanine or tryptophan. The D gene is left open where the match is weak. The size of a clone is reported for some rows only, either as once, few or many, or as a class for expanded clones.

NA NA TRBJ1-1 TRBV6-1 TGTGCCAGCAGTGGGGTAGTGGGCACCCCGAACACTGAAGCTTTCTTT CASSGVVGTPNTEAFF
NA NA TRBJ1-2 TRBV5-1 TGCGCCAGCAGCTTGCGGCCAGGGGCAACCGATGGCTACACCTTC CASSLRPGATDGYTF
TRBD1 NA TRBJ1-5 TRBV5-6 TGTGCCAGCAGCTTGTCCGGCAGGGGGGGCCCCAATCAGCCCCAGCATTTT CASSLSGRGGPNQPQHF
NA once TRBJ1-4 TRBV6-1 TGTGCCAGCAGTGAAGCGAGGGGGGCAACTAATGAAAAACTGTTTTTT CASSEARGATNEKLFF
NA NA TRBJ1-3 TRBV6-1 TGTGCCAGCAGTGACAAGCCGGGACGGCTGGGAAACACCATATATTTT CASSDKPGRLGNTIYF
NA NA TRBJ1-1 TRBV18 TGTGCCAGCTCACCACAACAGTACACTGAAGCTTTCTTT CASSPQQYTEAFF
NA NA TRBJ2-5 TRBV6-1 TGTGCCAGCAGTGAAGTGGTTACGGAGACCCAGTACTTC CASSEVVTETQYF
NA NA TRBJ2-7 TRBV4-1 TGCGCCAGCAGCCTCAGTAGGGGCTACGAGCAGTACTTC CASSLSRGYEQYF
TRBD2 NA TRBJ2-1 TRBV10-2 TGCGCCAGCAGCAAAGAGGGAGGGTTGAATGAGCAGTTCTTC CASSKEGGLNEQFF
NA few TRBJ1-1 TRBV14 TGTGCCAGCAGCCACACCACTGAAGCTTTCTTT CASSHTTEAFF
NA NA TRBJ2-5 TRBV6-6 TGTGCCAGCAGTAATCAAGAGACCCAGTACTTC CASSNQETQYF
NA NA TRBJ1-4 TRBV18 TGTGCCAGCTCCGAGTCCTTTGAAGAAAAACTGTTTTTT CASSESFEEKLFF